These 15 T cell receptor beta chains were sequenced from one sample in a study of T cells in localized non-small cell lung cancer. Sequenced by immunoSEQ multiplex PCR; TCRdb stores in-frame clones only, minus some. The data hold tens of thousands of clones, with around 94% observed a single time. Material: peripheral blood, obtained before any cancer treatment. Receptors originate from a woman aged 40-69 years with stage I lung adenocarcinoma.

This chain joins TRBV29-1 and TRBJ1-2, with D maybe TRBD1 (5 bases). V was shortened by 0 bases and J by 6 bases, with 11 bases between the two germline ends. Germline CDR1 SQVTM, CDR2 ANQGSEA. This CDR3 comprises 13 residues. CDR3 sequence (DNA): TGCAGCGTTGAAGATCAGGGATTGGATGGCTACACCTTC. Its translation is CSVEDQGLDGYTF.

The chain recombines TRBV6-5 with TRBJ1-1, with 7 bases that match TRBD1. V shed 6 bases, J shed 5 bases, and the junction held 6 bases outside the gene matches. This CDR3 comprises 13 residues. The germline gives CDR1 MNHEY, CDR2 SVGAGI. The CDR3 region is CASRQGFGTEAFF. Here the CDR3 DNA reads TGTGCCAGCAGACAGGGGTTTGGGACTGAAGCTTTCTTT.

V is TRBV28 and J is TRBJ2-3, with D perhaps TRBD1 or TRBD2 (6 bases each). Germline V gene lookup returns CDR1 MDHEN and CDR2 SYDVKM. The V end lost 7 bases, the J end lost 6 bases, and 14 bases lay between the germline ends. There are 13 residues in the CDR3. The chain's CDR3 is CASTLGGRDTQYF. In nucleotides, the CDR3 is TGTGCCAGCACCCTGGGGGGCCGGGATACGCAGTATTTT.

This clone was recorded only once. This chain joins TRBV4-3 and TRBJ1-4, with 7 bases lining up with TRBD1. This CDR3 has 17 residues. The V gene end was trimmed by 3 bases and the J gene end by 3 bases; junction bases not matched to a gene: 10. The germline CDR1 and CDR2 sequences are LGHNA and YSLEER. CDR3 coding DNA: TGCGCCAGCAGCCAGACAGGGATTATGAGGGCTAATGAAAAACTGTTTTTT. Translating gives CASSQTGIMRANEKLFF.

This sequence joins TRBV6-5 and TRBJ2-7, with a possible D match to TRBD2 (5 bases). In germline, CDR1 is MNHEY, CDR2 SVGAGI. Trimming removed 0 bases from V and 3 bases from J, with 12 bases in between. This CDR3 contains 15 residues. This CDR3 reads CASSYSIERSYEQYF. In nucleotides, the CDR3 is TGTGCCAGCAGTTACTCGATCGAGCGGAGCTACGAGCAGTACTTC.

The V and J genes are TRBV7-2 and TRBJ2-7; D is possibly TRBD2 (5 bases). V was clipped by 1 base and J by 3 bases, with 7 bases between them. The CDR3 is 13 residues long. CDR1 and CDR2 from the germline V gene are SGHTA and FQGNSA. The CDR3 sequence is CASSLGRDYEQYF. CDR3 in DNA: TGTGCCAGCAGCTTAGGCCGGGACTACGAGCAGTACTTC.

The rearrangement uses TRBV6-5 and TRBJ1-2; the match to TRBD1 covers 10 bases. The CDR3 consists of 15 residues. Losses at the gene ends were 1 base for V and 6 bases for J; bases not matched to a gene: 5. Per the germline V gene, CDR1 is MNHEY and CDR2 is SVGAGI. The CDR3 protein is CASSYLGGTGDGYTF. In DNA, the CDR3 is TGTGCCAGCAGTTACTTAGGAGGGACAGGGGATGGCTACACCTTC.

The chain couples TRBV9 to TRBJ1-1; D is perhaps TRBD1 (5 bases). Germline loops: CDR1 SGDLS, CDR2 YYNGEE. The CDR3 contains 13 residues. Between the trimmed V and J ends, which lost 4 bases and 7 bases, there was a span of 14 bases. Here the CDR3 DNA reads TGTGCCAGCAGCCCTACAGGCCCGATTGAAGCTTTCTTT. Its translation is CASSPTGPIEAFF.

The CDR3 reads CASSMRQNYGYTF. For the CDR3, the DNA is TGTGCCAGTAGTATGCGGCAGAACTATGGCTACACCTTC. The chain combines TRBV19 with TRBJ1-2; D uncertain. V was clipped by 3 bases and J by 2 bases, with 7 bases between them. Looked up from germline, CDR1 is LNHDA and CDR2 is SQIVND (reference sequence). The CDR3 totals 13 residues.

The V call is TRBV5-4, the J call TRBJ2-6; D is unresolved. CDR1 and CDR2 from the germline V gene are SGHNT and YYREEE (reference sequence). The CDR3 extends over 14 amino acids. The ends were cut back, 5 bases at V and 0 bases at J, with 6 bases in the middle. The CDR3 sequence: CASSIFSGANVLTF. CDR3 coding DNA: TGTGCCAGCAGTATCTTCTCTGGGGCCAACGTCCTGACTTTC. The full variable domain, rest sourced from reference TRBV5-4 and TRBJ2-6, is ETGVTQSPTHLIKTRGQQVTLRCSSQSGHNTVSWYQQALGQGPQFIFQYYREEENGRGNFPPRFSGLQFPNYSSELNVNALELDDSALYLCASSIFSGANVLTFGAGSRLTVL.

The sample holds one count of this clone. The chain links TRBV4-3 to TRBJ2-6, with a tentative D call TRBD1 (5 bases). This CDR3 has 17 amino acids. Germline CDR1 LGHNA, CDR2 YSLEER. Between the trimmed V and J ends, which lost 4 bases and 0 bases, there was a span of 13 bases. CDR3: CASSLESGPSGANVLTF. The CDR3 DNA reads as TGCGCCAGCAGCCTGGAATCAGGGCCCTCTGGGGCCAACGTCCTGACTTTC.

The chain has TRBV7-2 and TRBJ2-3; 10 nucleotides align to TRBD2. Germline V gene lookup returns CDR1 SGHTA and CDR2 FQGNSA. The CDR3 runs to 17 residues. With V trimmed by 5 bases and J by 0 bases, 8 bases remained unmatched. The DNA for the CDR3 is TGTGCCAGCAGCGGCAAGCGGGGGGGCCTCAGCACAGATACGCAGTATTTT. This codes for CASSGKRGGLSTDTQYF. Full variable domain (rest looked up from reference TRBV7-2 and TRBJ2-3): GAGVSQSPSNKVTEKGKDVELRCDPISGHTALYWYRQSLGQGLEFLIYFQGNSAPDKSGLPSDRFSAERTGGSVSTLTIQRTQQEDSAVYLCASSGKRGGLSTDTQYFGPGTRLTVL.

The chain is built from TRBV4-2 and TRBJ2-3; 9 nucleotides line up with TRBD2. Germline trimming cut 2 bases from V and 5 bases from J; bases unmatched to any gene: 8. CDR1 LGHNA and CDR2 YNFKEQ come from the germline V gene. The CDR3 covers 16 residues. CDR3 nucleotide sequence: TGTGCCAGCAGCCAAAGATCTCTAGCGGGGTTAGATACGCAGTATTTT. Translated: CASSQRSLAGLDTQYF.

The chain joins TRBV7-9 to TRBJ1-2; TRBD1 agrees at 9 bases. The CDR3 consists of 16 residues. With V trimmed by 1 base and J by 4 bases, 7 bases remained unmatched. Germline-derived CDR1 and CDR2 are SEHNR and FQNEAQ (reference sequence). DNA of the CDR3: TGTGCCAGCAGCTTAGGGGGACAGGGCCCGATCTATGGCTACACCTTC. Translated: CASSLGGQGPIYGYTF.

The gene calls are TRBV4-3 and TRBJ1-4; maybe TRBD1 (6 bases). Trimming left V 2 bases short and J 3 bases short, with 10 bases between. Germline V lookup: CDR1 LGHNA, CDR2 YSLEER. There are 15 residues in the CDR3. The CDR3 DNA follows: TGCGCCAGCAGCCAACGTCGGACAGCTAATGAAAAACTGTTTTTT. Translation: CASSQRRTANEKLFF.